A single sample gave rise to the 6 T cell receptor beta chains below, sequenced in a study of T cell repertoires in cytomegalovirus infection. No antigens are known for them. TCRdb reprocessed the reads with MiXCR, giving one entry per CDR3 protein. The data hold approximately 350,000 distinct CDR3 sequences, with about a third observed a single time. The sequencing here drew on cultured PBMCs, taken from culture after CMV antigen stimulation. The receptors shown here come from a human donor in good health (CMV status not recorded). Some clones in this sample may be carry-over from other donors' samples.

The chain uses TRBV24-1 and TRBJ1-2, with D maybe TRBD1 (5 bases). Per the germline V gene, CDR1 is KGHDR and CDR2 is SFDVKD. This CDR3 has 13 amino acids. V shed 3 bases and J shed 7 bases, with 11 bases lying between them. The CDR3 DNA follows: TGTGCCACCAGTGATCCCGGACAATTTGGCTACACCTTC. This sequence encodes CATSDPGQFGYTF.

This chain uses TRBV20-1 with TRBJ1-5, with 9 bases lining up with TRBD1. The CDR3 consists of 13 residues. Germline loops: CDR1 DFQATT, CDR2 SNEGSKA (reference sequence). J lost 5 bases, V lost 5 bases, and 4 bases had no gene match. The CDR3 here is CSADRGSDQPQHF. The CDR3 DNA sequence: TGCAGTGCTGACAGGGGGTCGGATCAGCCCCAGCATTTT.

This clonotype was counted only a few times. This chain connects TRBV6-2 or TRBV6-3 to TRBJ1-3; D not certain. The CDR3 sequence is 16 residues long. V was clipped by 7 bases and J by 3 bases, with 19 bases between them. Germline V CDR1 and CDR2: MNHEY, SVGEGT. The CDR3: CASTKPQEAFGNTIYF. CDR3 DNA sequence: TGTGCCAGCACCAAACCGCAGGAGGCGTTTGGAAACACCATATATTTT.

The chain has TRBV7-2 and TRBJ2-1, with no clear D. The CDR3 runs to 14 residues. The germline V gene encodes CDR1 SGHTA and CDR2 FQGNSA. With 0 bases removed from V and 7 bases from J, the gap between germline ends came to 10 bases. CDR3 nucleotide sequence: TGTGCCAGCAGCTTAGCGGGTAATATAAATGAGCAGTTCTTC. Protein sequence: CASSLAGNINEQFF.

This clonotype was seen ten or more times. This chain uses TRBV6-1 with TRBJ2-7; 7 bases fit TRBD1. The CDR3 is made up of 15 amino acids. Germline CDR1 MNHNS, CDR2 SASEGT. V lost 2 bases to trimming and J lost 0 bases; unmatched junction nucleotides: 4. As DNA, the CDR3 is TGTGCCAGCAGTGAACTTGGGACAGTCTCCTACGAGCAGTACGTC. The encoded protein is CASSELGTVSYEQYV.

The V call is TRBV4-3, the J call TRBJ2-5; maybe TRBD2 (7 bases). The CDR3 totals 15 residues. Germline CDR1 reads LGHNA; CDR2 reads YSLEER. Trimming shortened V by 1 base and J by 4 bases, and 13 bases separated the two germline ends. This CDR3 is CASSQGPGEGETQYF. In DNA, the CDR3 is TGCGCCAGCAGCCAAGGTCCAGGGGAGGGAGAGACCCAGTACTTC.